This T cell receptor beta chain originates from a study of vaccination and CD4 T cells after COVID-19. A remark on this clonotype: Its antigen is still unknown.

Noted treatment: roughly ten-day PBMC culture with coronavirus spike peptide pools or control peptides (ViraFEST assay). This CDR3 has 12 amino acids. The V end lost 4 bases, the J end lost 10 bases, and 12 bases lay between the germline ends. Germline V gene lookup returns CDR1 MNHEY and CDR2 SMNVEV (reference sequence). Oncomine TCR Beta short-read sequencing was applied to DNA from cultured CD4+ T cells. TCRdb processed the PCR reads anew with MiXCR; each CDR3 protein has one entry. This repertoire shows 15,000 to 20,000 distinct CDR3 sequences, approximately 53% found once; its top ten account for approximately 9%.

The sample consisted of CD4+ T cells from blood, cultured in vitro. The chain links TRBV27 to TRBJ2-3; D possibly corresponds to TRBD1 (5 bases). The receptor was isolated from a human donor who had recovered from COVID-19. The CDR3 nucleotides are TGTGCCAGCAGTTCCCCCCAAGGGGCGCAGTATTTT. Translating gives CASSSPQGAQYF.